One TCR beta chain is described in this entry. This CDR3 is 16 amino acids long. The data were taken from a study of control samples from healthy donors and cancer patients. TCRdb's table, derived via immunoSEQ multiplex PCR, lists solely in-frame clones and lacks some. The sample carries 100,000 to 150,000 clones, roughly 84% recorded once. The sequenced sample consisted of blood. This sequence originates from a man aged 35-49 years in good health. This chain joins TRBV12-1 and TRBJ2-3; the listed D gene, TRBD2, was not tested against the DNA. TRBV12-1 is noted as a pseudogene. CDR3 nucleotides: TGTGCCAGCAGCTGGGGACTAGCTGGATGTTTAGATACGCAGTATTTT. Amino acids: CASSWGLAGCLDTQYF.